This T cell receptor (beta chain) was retrieved from a study of shared clonotypes between healthy human individuals. Per the germline V gene, CDR1 is LGHNA and CDR2 is YNFKEQ. After removal of 0 bases from V and 0 bases from J, the junction contained 6 bases not matched to a gene. This CDR3 contains 18 residues. Donors had no recently reported acute infections or vaccinations and were HIV-negative. Using immunoSEQ multiplex PCR, the repertoire was profiled, and TCRdb retains in-frame clones only, with some absent. The table shows some 550,000 clones, with more than 95% occurring only once. The chain carries TRBV4-2 and TRBJ2-3; 10 positions match TRBD1. This TCR derives from a woman under 40 in good health. The sequenced sample was naive CD4+ T cells sorted from blood. Specified subset: CD45RA+ positively selected. The CDR3 DNA reads as TGTGCCAGCAGCCAAGATATAGGGACAGGGGTAAGCACAGATACGCAGTATTTT. Amino acids: CASSQDIGTGVSTDTQYF.